The sample holds many counts of the clone carrying this T cell receptor (beta chain). The time point is: sample taken at primary tumor resection. No cell sorting; template was whole RNA from tumor, lung tissue or PBMC. Untreated early-stage non-small cell lung cancer patients, some 70 in total, were the donors. This sample is drawn from a study of spatial heterogeneity in lung cancer. Germline trimming cut 7 bases from V and 3 bases from J; bases unmatched to any gene: 16. Germline V CDR1 and CDR2: MNHEY, SVGAGI. CDR3 length: 17 residues. TCRdb recomputed calls from the 5' RACE reads with MiXCR, one row per CDR3 protein. The profile shows some 37,000 distinct CDR3 sequences, around 5.2% of them singletons.

The chain is built from TRBV6-5 and TRBJ1-2; 8 bases align to TRBD1. Sample: PBMCs, taken at surgery. The origin of this receptor is a female donor with early-stage non-small cell lung cancer. The CDR3 DNA follows: TGTGCCAGCACCCACTCCTGGCAGGGGGCCCACTACTATGGCTACACCTTC. Amino acids: CASTHSWQGAHYYGYTF.